Shown below are 8 T cell receptor beta chains from a single sample sequenced in a study of T cell clones after liver transplantation. Assay: immunoSEQ multiplex PCR; the TCRdb copy retains only in-frame clones and omits some. The sample yields 93,000 or so clones, around 80% seen once. Source: CD4+ T cells from blood, taken around 48 months after liver transplant. These receptors all come from a human patient who received a liver transplant. The graft donor may have given rise to some T cells.

The chain has TRBV6-4 and TRBJ2-2; TRBD1 aligns across 7 bases. V was pared by 6 bases and J by 3 bases, with 7 bases of the junction left unmatched. CDR1 and CDR2 (germline): MRHNA, SNTAGT. The CDR3 runs to 15 residues. The CDR3 DNA is TGTGCCAGCAGCCCTCAGGGGGAACACACCGGGGAGCTGTTTTTT. Translated, it gives CASSPQGEHTGELFF.

This rearrangement joins TRBV19 to TRBJ2-1; tentatively, D is TRBD1 (5 bases). Germline CDR1 and CDR2: LNHDA and SQIVND (reference sequence). Deletions cut 7 bases from V and 4 bases from J, with 11 bases between. The CDR3 contains 13 residues. This chain's CDR3 is CASTASGYNEQFF. CDR3 sequence (DNA): TGTGCCAGTACCGCGTCAGGGTACAATGAGCAGTTCTTC.

There are a few counts of this clone. This chain connects TRBV6-6 to TRBJ1-1; TRBD1 might be the D (6 bases). Trimming removed 6 bases from V and 1 base from J, with 9 bases in between. CDR3 length: 13 residues. Germline-derived CDR1 and CDR2 are MNHNY and SVGAGI (reference sequence). Here the CDR3 DNA reads TGTGCCAGCAGCCTGACAGGGAACACTGAAGCTTTCTTT. It encodes CASSLTGNTEAFF.

A few counts support this clone. The rearrangement links TRBV18 to TRBJ2-5; TRBD1 matches 9 bases. V lost 3 bases, J lost 4 bases, and 6 bases stayed unmatched. This CDR3 contains 15 residues. The germline CDR1 and CDR2 sequences are KGHSH and LQKENI. DNA for the CDR3: TGTGCCAGCTCACCTGGGACAGGGAGGGTAGAGACCCAGTACTTC. Amino acid sequence: CASSPGTGRVETQYF. The full variable domain, its missing parts supplied by reference TRBV18 and TRBJ2-5, is NAGVMQNPRHLVRRRGQEARLRCSPMKGHSHVYWYRQLPEEGLKFMVYLQKENIIDESGMPKERFSAEFPKEGPSILRIQQVVRGDSAAYFCASSPGTGRVETQYFGPGTRLLVL.

V usage is TRBV5-6 and J usage is TRBJ2-2, with TRBD2 identical over 8 bases. The CDR3 is made up of 15 amino acids. J gave up 3 bases and V 3 bases, and 4 bases lay outside the gene matches. The germline gives CDR1 SGHDT, CDR2 YYEEEE. CDR3 bases: TGTGCCAGCAGCTCGAGCGGGAGCGACACCGGGGAGCTGTTTTTT. Encoded protein: CASSSSGSDTGELFF.

This sequence joins TRBV29-1 and TRBJ1-2, with 8 bases lining up with TRBD1. The CDR3 has 14 amino acids. Per the germline V gene, CDR1 is SQVTM and CDR2 is ANQGSEA. Losses at the gene ends were 7 bases for V and 8 bases for J; bases not matched to a gene: 15. The CDR3 bases are TGCAGCGCCCGCCGGACAGGGTTTGAACAAGGCTACACCTTC. Encoded protein: CSARRTGFEQGYTF.

A word on this clone: Because the CDR3's place on the DNA is in doubt, the DNA is left out and the CDR3 is given as listed by TCRdb. The CDR3 protein is CASSVGPGTFVATF. This chain connects TRBV9 to TRBJ1-2; the table calls TRBD1, which could not be checked here. Germline-derived CDR1 and CDR2 are SGDLS and YYNGEE. Counting both end residues, the CDR3 totals 14 amino acids.

Only a few counts were recorded for this clone. CDR3 protein: CASSGVAGEQYF. The DNA of the CDR3 is TGCGCCAGCAGTGGGGTCGCCGGGGAGCAGTACTTC. V is TRBV10-1 and J is TRBJ2-7, with D unclear. The germline V and J ends were trimmed by 4 bases and 7 bases, with 11 bases remaining between them. There are 12 residues in the CDR3. From germline, CDR1 is WNHNN and CDR2 SYGVQD (reference sequence).